The clone carrying this T cell receptor (beta chain) came up a few times. Its target is unknown. TCRdb called the RT-PCR reads again in MiXCR, with one record for every CDR3 protein. The data contain more than 400,000 distinct CDR3 sequences, approximately 11% of them singletons. This sample was included in a study of response to subunit inactivated influenza vaccine. Study outcomes and limitations: The authors suggested that few new T cells are recruited per seasonal influenza vaccination.

V gave up 3 bases and J gave up 5 bases, with 17 bases separating them. The CDR3 sequence is 15 residues long. Looked up from germline, CDR1 is SGHVS and CDR2 is FQNEAQ. The starting material was PBMCs from blood, obtained more than 35 days after vaccination. V is TRBV7-8 and J is TRBJ2-7; a weak D match, TRBD2 (5 bases). This TCR derives from a man aged 50 to 60 who received an inactivated influenza vaccine. The CDR3 sequence is CASSFGPSSGHEQYF. As DNA, the CDR3 is TGTGCCAGCAGCTTCGGCCCTTCCAGCGGCCACGAGCAGTACTTC.